This T cell receptor beta chain originates from a study of T cells after yellow fever vaccination. Overall study: Some fractions had low cell numbers, and these were prepared with SMART-Seq v4 Ultra Low Input.

One entry per CDR3 protein, called by TCRdb with MiXCR from the 5' RACE reads. The table has over 150,000 distinct CDR3 sequences, approximately 6.7% seen once. Study-level points and caveats: Clonotypes shared by both compartments, CD4 and CD8, made up a small share. A large majority of primary-vaccination clones showed up again after the booster (about 97% CD4, 75% to 90% CD8).

This clonotype was recorded at least ten times. Its target is not known. This TCR derives from a man between 18 and 35 years old who received the YFV17D yellow fever vaccine. Source: CD4+ T cells sorted from PBMCs, taken about 5 days after the first yellow fever vaccination.

The CDR3 nucleotides read TGCGCCAGCAGCTTGGATGGGAACACCGGGGAGCTGTTTTTT. Amino acids: CASSLDGNTGELFF. The chain recombines TRBV5-1 with TRBJ2-2; D unresolved. V was cut by 0 bases and J by 1 base, with 4 bases left in between. The germline gives CDR1 SGHRS, CDR2 YFSETQ. The CDR3 has 14 amino acids.